The T cell receptor (beta chain) under discussion was sequenced for a study of early T cells in non-severe SARS-CoV-2 infection. Across the study: Sequencing input comprised bulk RNA from unsorted whole blood; chain pairing was not available.

Germline CDR1 KGHSH, CDR2 LQKENI. The CDR3 has 14 residues. The V end was cut by 1 base, the J end by 2 bases, with 9 bases between. Attachment of unique molecular identifiers to individual cDNA molecules was performed. In TCRdb, the 5' RACE reads were re-called with MiXCR into one record per CDR3 protein. The data contain more than 80,000 distinct CDR3 sequences, 11% of them singletons. This clonotype has ten or more counts. What it binds is unknown. Study-wide results and caveats: Matches to VDJdb favored anti-spike CD8 responses and missed private and CD4 specificities.

The clonotype originates from an adult who was a healthcare worker with PCR-confirmed SARS-CoV-2 infection or an uninfected control (not recorded which). Sequenced: whole blood. The chain is built from TRBV18 and TRBJ2-7, with D tentatively TRBD1 or TRBD2 (6 bases each). The CDR3 reads CASSPLRGAYEQYF. CDR3 DNA sequence: TGTGCCAGCTCACCACTTAGGGGGGCCTACGAGCAGTACTTC.